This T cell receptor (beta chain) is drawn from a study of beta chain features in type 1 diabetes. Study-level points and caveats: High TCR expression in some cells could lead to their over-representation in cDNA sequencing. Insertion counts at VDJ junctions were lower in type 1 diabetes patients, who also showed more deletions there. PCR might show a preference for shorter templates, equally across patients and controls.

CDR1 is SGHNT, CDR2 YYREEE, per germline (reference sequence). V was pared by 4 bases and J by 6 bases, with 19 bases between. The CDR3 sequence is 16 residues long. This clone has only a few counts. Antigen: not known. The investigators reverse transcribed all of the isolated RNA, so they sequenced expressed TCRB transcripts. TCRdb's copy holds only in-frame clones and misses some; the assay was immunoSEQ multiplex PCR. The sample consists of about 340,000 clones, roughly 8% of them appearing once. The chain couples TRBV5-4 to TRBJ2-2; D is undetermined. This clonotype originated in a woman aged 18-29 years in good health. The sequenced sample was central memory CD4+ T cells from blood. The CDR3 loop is CASSPGPVRESGELFF. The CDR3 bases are TGTGCCAGCAGCCCTGGACCTGTTCGTGAGTCCGGGGAGCTGTTTTTT.